These 32 T cell receptor beta chains were sequenced from one sample in a study of T-cell memory formation after mild COVID-19. MiXCR, run by TCRdb on the 5' RACE reads, gives a single entry per CDR3 protein. Of some 48,000 distinct CDR3 sequences listed, 9% to 15% were seen once; the top ten hold about 24%. The sample was PBMCs or a T cell subset sorted from them (not recorded which). These receptors were taken from a man aged 18 to 29 who had mild COVID-19 (a few samples of this study predate the infection). Cell type and time point are not known.

In this sample, this clonotype turned up a few times. The V and J genes are TRBV7-9 and TRBJ2-3; the D gene is possibly TRBD2 (6 bases). V lost 1 base and J lost 0, with 17 bases in between. Germline V lookup: CDR1 SEHNR, CDR2 FQNEAQ (reference sequence). The CDR3 has 18 amino acids. The CDR3 sequence: CASSLGGQRASSTDTQYF. CDR3 DNA sequence: TGTGCCAGCAGCTTAGGAGGCCAGCGGGCCTCTAGCACAGATACGCAGTATTTT.

This rearrangement joins TRBV7-2 to TRBJ1-2, with D tentatively TRBD1 (5 bases). V was cut by 4 bases and J by 7 bases, with 25 bases left in between. This CDR3 is built from 17 residues. The germline CDR1 and CDR2 sequences are SGHTA and FQGNSA. CDR3: CASSSRRQGSSLVGYTF. In DNA, the CDR3 is TGTGCCAGCAGCTCCCGAAGGCAGGGCAGCTCCCTCGTTGGCTACACCTTC.

The rearrangement joins TRBV7-9 to TRBJ1-1; D uncertain. Germline V gene lookup returns CDR1 SEHNR and CDR2 FQNEAQ (reference sequence). V was pared by 2 bases and J by 3 bases, with 7 bases between. This CDR3 is built from 13 residues. In nucleotides, the CDR3 is TGTGCCAGCAGCTTATCAGCTGACACTGAAGCTTTCTTT. Its protein product is CASSLSADTEAFF.

The genes are TRBV4-1 and TRBJ2-6; 7 nucleotides agree with TRBD1. The CDR3 totals 16 residues. V dropped 0 bases and J dropped 4; count of bases not matched to a gene: 3. The germline gives CDR1 MGHRA, CDR2 YSYEKL. This CDR3 is CASSQEGGVGANVLTF. CDR3 nucleotide sequence: TGCGCCAGCAGCCAAGAAGGGGGCGTAGGGGCCAACGTCCTGACTTTC.

This chain uses TRBV5-5 with TRBJ2-5; perhaps TRBD2 as D (5 bases). V lost 2 bases to trimming and J lost 1 base, with 12 bases between them. The CDR3 loop spans 15 amino acids. The V gene's germline CDR1 is SGHKS and CDR2 YYEKEE (reference sequence). The DNA for the CDR3 is TGTGCCAGCAGCTTTGGGTGGGAGCGCCAAGAGACCCAGTACTTC. Amino acid sequence: CASSFGWERQETQYF.

The V gene is TRBV5-1, the J gene TRBJ2-7; either TRBD1 or TRBD2 may fit D (5 bases each). Germline CDR1 SGHRS, CDR2 YFSETQ. CDR3 length: 15 amino acids. V dropped 4 bases and J dropped 6 bases, with 20 bases sitting between them. In DNA, the CDR3 is TGCGCCAGCAGCGCCTTCGGGGCGGGTGAGACCGAGCAGTACGTC. Its protein is CASSAFGAGETEQYV.

J is TRBJ1-1 and V is TRBV29-1, with 8 bases fitting TRBD1. After removal of 4 bases from V and 6 bases from J, the junction contained 10 bases not matched to a gene. The germline CDR1 and CDR2 sequences are SQVTM and ANQGSEA. CDR3 length equals 14 residues. CDR3 protein: CSVVGQGAKAEAFF. CDR3 sequence (DNA): TGCAGCGTTGTTGGGCAGGGGGCGAAGGCTGAAGCTTTCTTT.

For the CDR3, the DNA is TGTGCCAGCAGTTCGATGGCAGGTCATGGCTACACCTTC. Its translation: CASSSMAGHGYTF. The V call is TRBV12-3 or TRBV12-4, the J call TRBJ1-2, with D unresolved. V lost 4 bases and J lost 6, with 12 bases in between. The CDR3 extends over 13 amino acids.

The V and J genes are TRBV7-3 and TRBJ2-2; weak D call: TRBD2 (5 bases). Looked up from germline, CDR1 is SGHTA and CDR2 is FQGTGA. CDR3 length: 12 residues. The ends were cut back, 4 bases at V and 8 bases at J, with 8 bases in the middle. CDR3 DNA sequence: TGTGCCAGCAGCTCCCGAGGGGGGGAGCTGTTTTTT. It yields the protein CASSSRGGELFF.

V usage is TRBV5-1 and J usage is TRBJ1-1, with 7 bases matching TRBD1. The CDR3 contains 14 residues. Trimming cost V 7 bases and J 4 bases; bases outside gene matches: 10. The germline V gene encodes CDR1 SGHRS and CDR2 YFSETQ. The CDR3 DNA sequence: TGCGCCAGCCGTAGACAGGGCCGGGTCACTGAAGCTTTCTTT. Protein sequence: CASRRQGRVTEAFF. The full variable domain, its missing parts supplied by reference TRBV5-1 and TRBJ1-1, is KAGVTQTPRYLIKTRGQQVTLSCSPISGHRSVSWYQQTPGQGLQFLFEYFSETQRNKGNFPGRFSGRQFSNSRSEMNVSTLELGDSALYLCASRRQGRVTEAFFGQGTRLTVV.

CDR3 bases: TGTGCCAGCAGCTTAAGGATTTCCAACGAGCAGTACGTC. Translation gives CASSLRISNEQYV. The V and J genes are TRBV5-8 and TRBJ2-7; D is unclear. The CDR3 extends over 13 amino acids. Trimming removed 2 bases from V and 5 bases from J, with 11 bases in between. Germline V gives CDR1 SGHTS, CDR2 YDEGEE.

The CDR3 DNA is TGTGCCATCAGCGTGACTAGCGGGGCGACGCCCTACAATGAGCAGTTCTTC. Amino acid sequence: CAISVTSGATPYNEQFF. The rearrangement uses TRBV10-3 and TRBJ2-1; TRBD2 matches 11 bases. The germline V gene has CDR1 ENHRY and CDR2 SYGVKD. J gave up 2 bases and V 6 bases, and 9 bases lay outside the gene matches. The CDR3 loop spans 17 amino acids.

This clonotype was counted ten times or more. V gene TRBV12-3 or TRBV12-4 combines with J gene TRBJ2-5; D call uncertain. V dropped 4 bases and J dropped 5 bases, with 11 bases sitting between them. The CDR3 loop spans 13 amino acids. This chain's CDR3 is CASSWARRETQYF. The CDR3 DNA reads TGTGCCAGCAGTTGGGCCAGGCGGGAGACCCAGTACTTC.

This chain links TRBV7-2 with TRBJ2-3; the D is unclear. CDR3 length: 16 residues. Germline assignment: CDR1 SGHTA and CDR2 FQGNSA. The V end was cut by 4 bases, the J end by 2 bases, with 16 bases between. CDR3 sequence (DNA): TGTGCCAGCAGCTCAAGTGGTGGGTTTGTCACAGATACGCAGTATTTT. Encoded protein: CASSSSGGFVTDTQYF.

The rearrangement links TRBV3-1 to TRBJ1-6, with TRBD1 as a possible D gene (5 bases). The CDR3 consists of 14 residues. Trimming removed 1 base from V and 9 bases from J, with 10 bases in between. CDR1 LGHDT and CDR2 YNNKEL come from the germline V gene (reference sequence). The CDR3 reads CASSQAGASSPLHF. For the CDR3, the DNA is TGTGCCAGCAGCCAAGCTGGGGCAAGTTCACCCCTCCACTTT.

This clonotype has more than one count but fewer than ten. The chain links TRBV5-1 to TRBJ2-3, with 7 bases lining up with TRBD2. Germline lookup yields CDR1 SGHRS and CDR2 YFSETQ. V trimming: 5 bases; J trimming: 2 bases; junction bases outside the gene matches: 11. This CDR3 comprises 16 residues. The CDR3 sequence is CASRFGGTTNTDTQYF. CDR3 coding DNA: TGCGCCAGCAGGTTTGGCGGGACTACCAACACAGATACGCAGTATTTT.

This clonotype has a handful of counts. The chain uses TRBV7-3 and TRBJ1-2; 8 nucleotides line up with TRBD1. The V gene end was trimmed by 1 base and the J gene end by 14 bases; junction bases not matched to a gene: 6. Germline CDR1 and CDR2: SGHTA and FQGTGA. This CDR3 is built from 12 residues. CDR3 loop: CASSLRTGRLTF. CDR3 nucleotide sequence: TGTGCCAGCAGCTTAAGGACAGGGAGGTTAACCTTC.

This clonotype was seen more than once but under ten times. This chain uses TRBV11-3 with TRBJ1-5; D not resolved. This CDR3 region has 14 residues. Germline V gene data show CDR1 as SGHNT and CDR2 as YENEEA. Trimming removed 2 bases from V and 6 bases from J, with 11 bases in between. CDR3 DNA sequence: TGTGCCAGCAGCTTAAGGGCAGGCCTTCAGCCCCAGCATTTT. This translates into CASSLRAGLQPQHF.

This clonotype was detected a few times. This sequence joins TRBV24-1 and TRBJ2-3; 8 bases match TRBD1. CDR3 length: 15 amino acids. The germline V gene has CDR1 KGHDR and CDR2 SFDVKD. V shed 4 bases, J shed 5 bases, and the junction held 7 bases outside the gene matches. CDR3 region: CATSDPPGGEDTQYF. In nucleotides, the CDR3 is TGTGCCACCAGTGACCCCCCAGGGGGCGAAGATACGCAGTATTTT.

This clonotype was observed many times. The rearrangement uses TRBV9 and TRBJ2-2, with TRBD2 matching over 8 bases. CDR1 is SGDLS and CDR2 is YYNGEE in the germline V gene. CDR3 length: 14 amino acids. Trimming removed 8 bases from V and 4 bases from J; junction bases left unmatched: 7. CDR3: CASMAGGPTGELFF. The CDR3 DNA reads TGTGCCAGTATGGCGGGGGGCCCCACCGGGGAGCTGTTTTTT.

This clonotype was observed a few times. The V gene is TRBV12-3 or TRBV12-4, the J gene TRBJ2-3; a possible D gene is TRBD2 (6 bases). The CDR3 has 16 residues. V lost 4 bases and J lost 4, with 18 bases in between. The CDR3 spells CASSSFLAIGADTQYF. The CDR3 region has the DNA TGTGCCAGCAGTTCCTTCCTAGCGATCGGCGCAGATACGCAGTATTTT.

V usage is TRBV7-9 and J usage is TRBJ2-1; 7 bases match TRBD2. Germline trimming cut 1 base from V and 3 bases from J; bases unmatched to any gene: 3. Germline CDR1 reads SEHNR; CDR2 reads FQNEAQ (reference sequence). The CDR3 contains 15 residues. CDR3 in DNA: TGTGCCAGCAGCTTAGAACTAGCGTACTACAATGAGCAGTTCTTC. It translates to CASSLELAYYNEQFF.

The genes are TRBV27 and TRBJ2-3; 10 bases are shared with TRBD2. The CDR3 totals 15 residues. Germline V gene data show CDR1 as MNHEY and CDR2 as SMNVEV (reference sequence). Trimming at V came to 10 bases and at J to 2 bases, leaving 9 bases not matched to a gene. The CDR3, as DNA: TGTGCCACCATGGTTCTAGCGGGGGTCACAGATACGCAGTATTTT. This sequence encodes CATMVLAGVTDTQYF.

V is TRBV28 and J is TRBJ1-1, with D possibly matching TRBD1 (6 bases). Trimming stripped 6 bases from V and 0 bases from J, with 11 bases between. CDR3 length: 14 residues. Germline V CDR1 and CDR2: MDHEN, SYDVKM. The CDR3 loop reads CASRPGVVNTEAFF. The DNA for the CDR3 is TGTGCCAGCAGACCAGGGGTAGTGAACACTGAAGCTTTCTTT.

In its sample, this clonotype was seen a few times. CDR3 nucleotides: TGTGCCAGCAGCTTAAACACGAACACTGAAGCTTTCTTT. This sequence encodes CASSLNTNTEAFF. The gene calls are TRBV11-3 and TRBJ1-1; D gene uncertain. Germline V gene lookup returns CDR1 SGHNT and CDR2 YENEEA. The V gene lost 2 bases and the J gene lost 1 base, with 5 bases spanning the gap. CDR3 size: 13 residues. Complete variable domain (other parts from reference TRBV11-3 and TRBJ1-1): EAGVVQSPRYKIIEKKQPVAFWCNPISGHNTLYWYLQNLGQGPELLIRYENEEAVDDSQLPKDRFSAERLKGVDSTLKIQPAELGDSAVYLCASSLNTNTEAFFGQGTRLTVV.

This clonotype was counted between two and nine times. The rearrangement uses TRBV6-5 and TRBJ2-5, with TRBD2 matching over 8 bases. With 6 bases clipped from V and 0 bases from J, the junction kept 9 bases outside the gene matches. Looked up from germline, CDR1 is MNHEY and CDR2 is SVGAGI. CDR3 length equals 16 residues. CDR3 sequence (DNA): TGTGCCAGCAGACGCCTGGCGGGGGGAAACCAAGAGACCCAGTACTTC. Its protein is CASRRLAGGNQETQYF.

This clonotype showed up just a few times. The rearrangement joins TRBV4-1 to TRBJ2-3; D call uncertain. This CDR3 is built from 13 residues. The V gene's germline CDR1 is MGHRA and CDR2 YSYEKL. Trimming stripped 1 base from V and 4 bases from J, with 6 bases between. The DNA of the CDR3 is TGCGCCAGCAGCCAAGTCGGCTCAGATACGCAGTATTTT. Protein sequence: CASSQVGSDTQYF.

As for this clonotype: This may stem from a read error, because a much larger clone lies one nucleotide away. The chain carries TRBV10-3 and TRBJ2-1, with TRBD1 matching 12 bases. The CDR3 is 17 amino acids. CDR1 ENHRY and CDR2 SYGVKD come from the germline V gene. CDR3 coding DNA: TGTGCCATCAGTTCCTCCGGGACAGGGGGCTCCTACAATGGGCAGTTCTTC. It encodes CAISSSGTGGSYNGQFF.

The V gene is TRBV10-3, the J gene TRBJ1-3; 7 bases agree with TRBD1. The CDR3 covers 15 residues. The trim removed 9 bases at V and 0 bases at J, leaving 8 bases unmatched. Germline V lookup: CDR1 ENHRY, CDR2 SYGVKD. The CDR3 spells CAIRQGLGSGNTIYF. For the CDR3, the DNA is TGTGCCATAAGACAGGGTCTCGGCTCTGGAAACACCATATATTTT.

This clonotype was detected a few times. DNA for the CDR3: TGCAGTGCCGAGAGGAGCACCTACGAGCAGTACTTC. Its translation: CSAERSTYEQYF. The chain recombines TRBV20-1 with TRBJ2-7; unclear D gene. Trimming stripped 6 bases from V and 2 bases from J, with 11 bases between. CDR1 is DFQATT and CDR2 is SNEGSKA in the germline V gene (reference sequence). This CDR3 spans 12 amino acids.

This clonotype has only a few counts. The chain has TRBV5-6 and TRBJ2-7, with D maybe TRBD2 (6 bases). This CDR3 region has 14 residues. CDR1 is SGHDT, CDR2 YYEEEE, per germline. The V end was cut by 0 bases, the J end by 2 bases, with 9 bases between. The CDR3 DNA is TGTGCCAGCAGCTTGGAACGGGGGACCTACGAGCAGTACTTC. As protein: CASSLERGTYEQYF.

This clonotype was observed a few times. The rearrangement joins TRBV9 to TRBJ2-5, with D hard to call. The ends were cut back, 0 bases at V and 4 bases at J, with 7 bases in the middle. Germline assignment: CDR1 SGDLS and CDR2 YYNGEE. The CDR3 spans 13 residues. CDR3 DNA sequence: TGTGCCAGCAGCGTAGTCCCGGGAGAGACCCAGTACTTC. Translating gives CASSVVPGETQYF.